The 8 T cell receptor beta chains reported below all come from one sample, sequenced in a study of T cell responses to AZD1222 COVID-19 vaccine. The assay was immunoSEQ multiplex PCR, and TCRdb's table has in-frame clones only and misses some. The data contain about 150,000 clones, about 92% of them singletons. Here the sequenced sample was peripheral blood, taken on day 0 of AZD1222 vaccination. These TCRs come from an adult in good health.

The rearrangement joins TRBV5-4 to TRBJ1-1; D not resolved. Germline loops: CDR1 SGHNT, CDR2 YYREEE (reference sequence). There are 15 residues in the CDR3. The V end lost 0 bases, the J end lost 8 bases, and 17 bases lay between the germline ends. CDR3 in amino acids: CASSLEPGSRNEAFF. The CDR3 DNA reads TGTGCCAGCAGCTTGGAGCCAGGCTCGAGAAACGAAGCTTTCTTT.

The V call is TRBV18, the J call TRBJ1-2; no reliable D call. The germline CDR1 and CDR2 sequences are KGHSH and LQKENI. There are 13 residues in the CDR3. Trimming cost V 8 bases and J 6 bases, with 16 bases left between them. As DNA, the CDR3 is TGTGCCAGCCGATTACAGAGTACGGATGGCTACACCTTC. This codes for CASRLQSTDGYTF.

The chain combines TRBV7-9 with TRBJ2-2, with D perhaps being TRBD1 or TRBD2 (5 bases each). This CDR3 has 19 residues. CDR1 and CDR2 from the germline V gene are SEHNR and FQNEAQ (reference sequence). The V gene lost 2 bases and the J gene lost 1 base, with 20 bases spanning the gap. In DNA, the CDR3 is TGTGCCAGCAGCTTAACCCAGCAGGGTGTGGGGGTGAACACCGGGGAGCTGTTTTTT. This sequence encodes CASSLTQQGVGVNTGELFF.

The count of this clone is one. V and J are TRBV4-1 and TRBJ2-7; TRBD2 might be the D (6 bases). This CDR3 region has 15 residues. The germline CDR1 and CDR2 sequences are MGHRA and YSYEKL. V lost 0 bases, J lost 5 bases, and 14 bases lay in between. In DNA form, the CDR3 reads TGCGCCAGCAGCCAAGATCACCGGGGGTGGGACGAGCAGTACTTC. Residues: CASSQDHRGWDEQYF.

V usage is TRBV2 and J usage is TRBJ2-1; 13 bases are a match to TRBD2. The CDR3 sequence is 15 residues long. The germline CDR1 and CDR2 sequences are SNHLY and FYNNEI. The V segment lost 6 bases and the J segment 1 base; nucleotides outside the gene matches: 0. CDR3 coding DNA: TGTGCCAGCAGGACTAGCGGGGGGTCCTACAATGAGCAGTTCTTC. Its protein is CASRTSGGSYNEQFF.

CDR3 nucleotides: TGTGCCAGCAGCAGGGACGTTATTGCCAACTATGGCTACACCTTC. Protein: CASSRDVIANYGYTF. V and J are TRBV6-2 or TRBV6-3 and TRBJ1-2, with TRBD1 as a possible D gene (5 bases). Trimming took 6 bases from V and 2 from J, leaving 16 bases between them. The CDR3 is 15 amino acids. The germline gives CDR1 MNHEY, CDR2 SVGEGT.

V usage is TRBV12-3 or TRBV12-4 and J usage is TRBJ1-4; D is undetermined. The CDR3 runs 12 residues. Trimming pared 0 bases from V and 7 bases from J, leaving 3 bases between. CDR3 nucleotide sequence: TGTGCCAGCAGTTTAGCCCTTGAAAAACTGTTTTTT. Its protein product is CASSLALEKLFF.

The V and J genes are TRBV7-9 and TRBJ1-1; D is uncertain. CDR1 SEHNR and CDR2 FQNEAQ come from the germline V gene (reference sequence). V lost 3 bases and J 3 bases, leaving 5 bases between the germline ends. The CDR3 runs to 12 residues. The CDR3 loop reads CASSFQDTEAFF. The CDR3 DNA follows: TGTGCCAGCAGCTTTCAAGACACTGAAGCTTTCTTT. Complete variable domain (other parts from reference TRBV7-9 and TRBJ1-1): DTGVSQNPRHKITKRGQNVTFRCDPISEHNRLYWYRQTLGQGPEFLTYFQNEAQLEKSRLLSDRFSAERPKGSFSTLEIQRTEQGDSAMYLCASSFQDTEAFFGQGTRLTVV.